The TCR beta chain under discussion was sequenced for a study of cytomegalovirus exposure and HLA in healthy donors. Study-wide points: Accounts indicate the classifier identified cytomegalovirus status with strong specificity and sensitivity. In vitro, a few CMV-associated chains proved specific for CMV antigens. The dataset shows that most TCR sequences were rare, while some public TCRs occurred in many donors.

The germline CDR1 and CDR2 sequences are SGHTA and FQGTGA. Losses at the gene ends were 5 bases for V and 1 base for J; bases not matched to a gene: 5. The CDR3 totals 16 residues. Profiling relied on immunoSEQ multiplex PCR, and the TCRdb table lists in-frame clones only, not all of them. The table has about 160,000 clones, about nine tenths seen once. The donors were part of the validation cohort, which consisted of more than 90 subjects and was separate from the first cohort of under 850 subjects. To note about this clone: Its antigen is still unknown.

This receptor was taken from a man younger than 35 in good health and CMV-seropositive. The chain uses TRBV7-3 and TRBJ2-3, with TRBD2 matching over 11 bases. Specimen: PBMCs. CDR3 region: CASSIAGGPGTDTQYF. For the CDR3, the DNA is TGTGCCAGCAGCATAGCGGGAGGGCCGGGCACAGATACGCAGTATTTT.